Below, 2 T cell receptor beta chains from the same sample are listed, as sequenced in a study of tumor-infiltrating lymphocytes in localized non-small cell lung cancer. This table comes from immunoSEQ multiplex PCR, and its TCRdb copy is limited to in-frame clones, with some not included. This sample has under 8,000 clones, with about 70% found just once. Source material: uninvolved lung tissue not adjacent to the tumor. The source of these receptors is a human donor with non-small cell lung cancer.

V is TRBV10-3 and J is TRBJ2-7; 14 nucleotides agree with TRBD2. CDR3 length equals 16 residues. J lost 7 bases, V lost 2 bases, and 7 bases had no gene match. CDR1 and CDR2 from the germline V gene are ENHRY and SYGVKD. CDR3 coding DNA: TGTGCCATCAGTGAGACGACTAGCGGGAGGGTCCGGGAGCAGTACTTC. Protein: CAISETTSGRVREQYF.

The chain has TRBV29-1 and TRBJ2-7, with 8 bases lining up with TRBD1. The ends lost 0 bases at V and 6 bases at J; junction bases unmatched: 7. Germline lookup yields CDR1 SQVTM and CDR2 ANQGSEA. The CDR3 contains 14 residues. CDR3 region: CSVEESQGAGEQYF. CDR3 DNA sequence: TGCAGCGTTGAAGAAAGTCAGGGGGCAGGCGAGCAGTACTTC.